This T cell receptor beta chain was profiled in a study of a mutant IDH1 vaccine in newly diagnosed glioma. On the study more broadly: There were approximately 60% males and roughly 38% females among treated patients, whose mean age was approximately 40 years. Earlier therapy was either radiotherapy, temozolomide, or both, and most got both. Study conclusions and caveats: Vaccine-induced immune responses were detected in about 93% of patients.

Time point in this sample: baseline, week 1 (first vaccination visit). The treatment: pre-vaccination baseline after standard-of-care therapy. Donors harbored newly found WHO grade 3 or 4 IDH1-mutant, ATRX-lost astrocytomas. The CDR3 covers 14 residues. V lost 3 bases to trimming and J lost 5 bases, with 12 bases between them. CDR1 and CDR2 from the germline V gene are SGHRS and YFSETQ. Method: immunoSEQ multiplex PCR; TCRdb's copy keeps in-frame clones and lacks some. The sample holds about 51,000 clones, about three quarters seen once. This clone was detected only a few times. Its antigen is unknown. The starting material was PBMCs, obtained from a glioma patient treated with radiotherapy, temozolomide or both. The receptor was derived from a woman aged 35 to 49 with glioma. The chain joins TRBV5-1 to TRBJ1-5; a weak D match, TRBD1 (5 bases). CDR3: CASSSGLRHQPQHF. The CDR3 DNA follows: TGCGCCAGCAGCTCGGGACTCAGACATCAGCCCCAGCATTTT.